Listed here are 21 T cell receptor beta chains from one sample, sequenced in a study of regulatory T cells in long-lasting Graves disease. Through Arm-PCR of CDR3 regions and iRepertoire HTBI primers, TCR beta libraries were built. TCRdb passed the multiplex PCR reads through MiXCR, listing each CDR3 protein once. This table holds about 520,000 distinct CDR3 sequences, approximately 12% found once. The time point was: newly diagnosed GD, antithyroid drugs for less than 3 months. The TCR library was made from RNA that had been extracted from PBMCs in TRIzol. This sample also appeared in a second study, on T cells in Graves' hyperthyroidism and ophthalmopathy.

Specimen: peripheral blood mononuclear cells (PBMCs), collected at new diagnosis, from a patient treated with antithyroid drugs. Source of these receptors: a woman in her twenties or thirties with Graves disease.

J is TRBJ2-7 and V is TRBV11-2; D not resolved. The CDR3 is 15 residues long. Germline V lookup: CDR1 SGHAT, CDR2 FQNNGV. With 0 bases removed from V and 5 bases from J, the gap between germline ends came to 14 bases. The CDR3 sequence: CASSLEGLSSNEQYF. CDR3 DNA: TGTGCCAGCAGCTTAGAAGGCTTATCATCCAACGAGCAGTACTTC. Variable domain in full (rest from reference TRBV11-2 and TRBJ2-7): EAGVAQSPRYKIIEKRQSVAFWCNPISGHATLYWYQQILGQGPKLLIQFQNNGVVDDSQLPKDRFSAERLKGVDSTLKIQPAKLEDSAVYLCASSLEGLSSNEQYFGPGTRLTVT.

Worth noting for this clonotype: A much larger clonotype is one base distant, so this may be a read error. The rearrangement joins TRBV20-1 to TRBJ2-7, with unresolved D. V lost 5 bases and J lost 5, with 10 bases in between. Germline V gene data show CDR1 as DFQATT and CDR2 as SNEGSKA (reference sequence). The CDR3 runs to 11 residues. CDR3 coding DNA: TGCAGTGCTGCCTATTCCCACGAGCAGTACTTC. Protein sequence: CSAAYSHEQYF.

This clonotype was seen at least ten times. V and J are TRBV3-1 and TRBJ2-5, with D hard to call. Germline V lookup: CDR1 LGHDT, CDR2 YNNKEL (reference sequence). The CDR3 is made up of 16 amino acids. V gave up 0 bases and J gave up 2 bases, with 13 bases separating them. The DNA of the CDR3 is TGTGCCAGCAGCCAAGAGATACGCATAAGGCAAGAGACCCAGTACTTC. Amino acids: CASSQEIRIRQETQYF.

This clonotype has ten or more counts. J is TRBJ2-5 and V is TRBV20-1; 10 bases line up with TRBD2. The CDR3 totals 16 residues. The germline gives CDR1 DFQATT, CDR2 SNEGSKA (reference sequence). V trimming: 0 bases; J trimming: 2 bases; junction bases outside the gene matches: 6. In DNA, the CDR3 is TGCAGTGCTAGAGATCCGCTAGCGGGAGTTCAAGAGACCCAGTACTTC. This sequence encodes CSARDPLAGVQETQYF.

This clonotype was observed many times. Compared with germline, one end of the junction differs, possibly owing to a read error. This chain joins TRBV5-1 and TRBJ2-3; the D is unclear. The CDR3 spans 15 residues. Germline V gene data show CDR1 as SGHRS and CDR2 as YFSETQ. In nucleotides, the CDR3 is TGTGCCAGCAGCTTGATGACGGACGGCACAGATACGCAGTATTTT. Residues: CASSLMTDGTDTQYF. The full variable domain, with the rest looked up from reference TRBV5-1 and TRBJ2-3, is KAGVTQTPRYLIKTRGQQVTLSCSPISGHRSVSWYQQTPGQGLQFLFEYFSETQRNKGNFPGRFSGRQFSNSRSEMNVSTLELGDSALYLCASSLMTDGTDTQYFGPGTRLTVL.

This clonotype was counted between two and nine times. J is TRBJ1-5 and V is TRBV5-6; 9 bases fit TRBD1. V shed 4 bases and J 1 base; nucleotides not matched to a gene: 15. Germline assignment: CDR1 SGHDT and CDR2 YYEEEE. There are 19 residues in the CDR3. Here the CDR3 DNA reads TGTGCCAGCAGCCTAAGGCTACGGGACAGGGTCGGCAGCAATCAGCCCCAGCATTTT. It encodes CASSLRLRDRVGSNQPQHF.

This clonotype has ten or more counts. This chain uses TRBV10-2 with TRBJ2-5; 12 bases agree with TRBD2. The V segment lost 4 bases and the J segment 5 bases; nucleotides outside the gene matches: 11. The CDR3 extends over 17 amino acids. The germline V gene has CDR1 WSHSY and CDR2 SAAADI. CDR3 residues: CASSAGRLAGALETQYF. The DNA for the CDR3 is TGCGCCAGCAGTGCGGGTCGACTAGCGGGAGCTCTGGAGACCCAGTACTTC.

This clonotype was seen repeatedly, ten times or more. J is TRBJ1-1 and V is TRBV5-6; TRBD1 is a possible D gene (5 bases). Trimming took 4 bases from V and 0 from J, leaving 10 bases between them. The CDR3 has 14 residues. Germline CDR1 SGHDT, CDR2 YYEEEE. In nucleotides, the CDR3 is TGTGCCAGCAGCCGAGGGGATATGAACACTGAAGCTTTCTTT. Amino acids: CASSRGDMNTEAFF.

This clonotype was seen a handful of times. The chain combines TRBV10-2 with TRBJ2-2; D not certain. This CDR3 is built from 13 residues. The ends were cut back, 8 bases at V and 6 bases at J, with 13 bases in the middle. Looked up from germline, CDR1 is WSHSY and CDR2 is SAAADI. The DNA of the CDR3 is TGCGCCAGCGGAAGGGCCGAGGCCGGGGAGCTGTTTTTT. Amino acid sequence: CASGRAEAGELFF.

This clonotype was detected ten times or more. The V call is TRBV27, the J call TRBJ2-7; TRBD2 matches 10 bases. Unmatched junction bases numbered 6, after V lost 2 bases and J lost 5 bases. The CDR3 is 15 residues long. Germline values: CDR1 MNHEY, CDR2 SMNVEV (reference sequence). CDR3 residues: CASSLVAGGTHEQYF. CDR3 DNA sequence: TGTGCCAGCAGTTTAGTAGCGGGAGGTACCCACGAGCAGTACTTC.

This clonotype occurred many times. V usage is TRBV11-1 and J usage is TRBJ2-1; no definite D call. The germline V and J ends were trimmed by 1 base and 7 bases, with 11 bases remaining between them. Germline CDR1 reads SGHAT; CDR2 reads FQDESV (reference sequence). The CDR3 length is 14 residues. The chain's CDR3 is CASSLVMFENEQFF. In DNA, the CDR3 is TGTGCCAGCAGCTTAGTAATGTTCGAGAATGAGCAGTTCTTC.

This clonotype was detected ten times or more. The chain employs TRBV18 and TRBJ1-2; D remains unclear. CDR1 is KGHSH, CDR2 LQKENI, per germline. Trimming stripped 1 base from V and 6 bases from J, with 12 bases between. The CDR3 length is 14 residues. CDR3 loop: CASSPRSPLDGYTF. CDR3 in DNA: TGTGCCAGCTCACCACGCAGCCCCCTTGATGGCTACACCTTC.

This clonotype was observed at least ten times. The rearrangement joins TRBV18 to TRBJ2-7; the D is unclear. V lost 3 bases, J lost 6 bases, and 9 bases lay in between. The CDR3 runs to 12 residues. The V gene's germline CDR1 is KGHSH and CDR2 LQKENI. The CDR3 DNA reads as TGTGCCAGCTCACCCCAGACCTTCGAGCAGTACTTC. Translating gives CASSPQTFEQYF.

The sample holds a few counts of this clonotype. J is TRBJ1-1 and V is TRBV19; 10 nucleotides match TRBD1. The V gene end was trimmed by 7 bases and the J gene end by 7 bases; junction bases not matched to a gene: 12. Germline assignment: CDR1 LNHDA and CDR2 SQIVND (reference sequence). The CDR3 runs to 15 residues. Here the CDR3 reads CASNLLDRGLGEAFF. In DNA form, the CDR3 reads TGTGCCAGTAATTTATTAGACAGGGGGCTTGGTGAAGCTTTCTTT.

The table lists this clonotype with a count of one. With a much larger clone just one base away, this may be a read error. The CDR3 here is CASSQSPSGLHNEQFF. The CDR3 region has the DNA TGTGCCAGCAGCCAATCTCCTAGCGGGCTTCACAATGAGCAGTTCTTC. The rearrangement uses TRBV16 and TRBJ2-1; 8 nucleotides line up with TRBD2. The junction had 6 bases not matched to a gene; V was cut back by 0 bases and J by 5 bases. The CDR3 consists of 16 residues. Per germline, CDR1 KGHSY and CDR2 FQNENV. The full variable domain, in which reference TRBV16 and TRBJ2-1 provide the parts outside the CDR3, is GEEVAQTPKHLVRGEGQKAKLYCAPIKGHSYVFWYQQVLKNEFKFLISFQNENVFDETGMPKERFSAKCLPNSPCSLEIQATKLEDSAVYFCASSQSPSGLHNEQFFGPGTRLTVL.

The chain links TRBV20-1 to TRBJ2-7; unclear D gene. The V and J ends lost 3 bases and 0 bases respectively, with 12 bases between them. The CDR3 spans 14 residues. CDR1 and CDR2 (germline): DFQATT, SNEGSKA (reference sequence). CDR3 DNA: TGCAGTGCTAGTGAAGCGTCCAGCTCCTACGAGCAGTACTTC. Protein product: CSASEASSSYEQYF.

This clonotype has ten or more counts. V is TRBV28 and J is TRBJ2-1, with a possible D match to TRBD1 (6 bases). Germline assignment: CDR1 MDHEN and CDR2 SYDVKM. CDR3 size: 15 residues. Trimming pared 5 bases from V and 3 bases from J, leaving 14 bases between. CDR3 protein: CASSARDIHYNEQFF. The CDR3 nucleotides are TGTGCCAGCAGTGCCCGGGACATCCACTACAATGAGCAGTTCTTC. The whole variable domain, remainder taken from reference TRBV28 and TRBJ2-1, is DVKVTQSSRYLVKRTGEKVFLECVQDMDHENMFWYRQDPGLGLRLIYFSYDVKMKEKGDIPEGYSVSREKKERFSLILESASTNQTSMYLCASSARDIHYNEQFFGPGTRLTVL.

This clonotype was counted at least ten times. The CDR3 coding sequence is TGTGCCAGCAGCGTAGATGAGGGAACGAGTGGCTACACCTTC. Translated: CASSVDEGTSGYTF. The V call is TRBV9, the J call TRBJ1-2; D is unresolved. V lost 0 bases to trimming and J lost 7 bases, with 13 bases between them. Germline V gene lookup returns CDR1 SGDLS and CDR2 YYNGEE. The CDR3 length is 14 residues.

This clonotype was counted ten times or more. The genes are TRBV7-2 and TRBJ2-7; tentative D call: TRBD1 (6 bases). CDR3 length equals 15 residues. Germline V gene data show CDR1 as SGHTA and CDR2 as FQGNSA. Trimming pared 4 bases from V and 3 bases from J, leaving 16 bases between. The CDR3 protein is CASSSRTADHYEQYF. CDR3 DNA sequence: TGTGCCAGCAGCTCTAGGACAGCCGACCACTACGAGCAGTACTTC.

About this clonotype itself: Since a much larger clone is just one base distant, this may be a read error. This chain links TRBV6-1 with TRBJ2-3; D unresolved. CDR1 is MNHNS and CDR2 is SASEGT in the germline V gene. There are 15 residues in the CDR3. Trimming stripped 7 bases from V and 1 base from J, with 15 bases between. The CDR3 loop reads CASKAGSPCTDTQYF. DNA for the CDR3: TGTGCCAGCAAGGCCGGCAGCCCTTGCACAGATACGCAGTATTTT.

This clonotype was counted at least ten times. The gene calls are TRBV7-3 and TRBJ2-7; 7 bases are shared with TRBD2. The CDR3 runs 15 residues. Germline V lookup: CDR1 SGHTA, CDR2 FQGTGA. With V trimmed by 4 bases and J by 2 bases, 8 bases remained unmatched. CDR3 sequence (DNA): TGTGCCAGCAGCTCTATCGCTAGCGGAACCTACGAGCAGTACTTC. It is translated as CASSSIASGTYEQYF. The full variable domain, in which reference TRBV7-3 and TRBJ2-7 provide the parts outside the CDR3, is GAGVSQTPSNKVTEKGKYVELRCDPISGHTALYWYRQSLGQGPEFLIYFQGTGAADDSGLPNDRFFAVRPEGSVSTLKIQRTERGDSAVYLCASSSIASGTYEQYFGPGTRLTVT.